These 21 T cell receptor beta chains were sequenced from one sample in a study of blood T cells in healthy people across ages. PCR was performed a second time for about 6 to 11 cycles using a sample-barcoded 5' primer and a J-beta primer mix. Each CDR3 protein gets one entry after TCRdb re-called the 5' RACE reads with MiXCR. The repertoire holds roughly 570,000 distinct CDR3 sequences, with 25% to 30% as singletons. Sequencing was done on a sample of blood. These receptor sequences come from a woman in her 70s in good health.

In this sample, this clonotype turned up a few times. Written as DNA, the CDR3 is TGTGCCAGCAGGCCGAGACAGATTAACAATGAGCAGTTCTTC. Translated: CASRPRQINNEQFF. This rearrangement joins TRBV11-1 to TRBJ2-1, with D perhaps matching TRBD1 (5 bases). The germline V gene encodes CDR1 SGHAT and CDR2 FQDESV (reference sequence). V lost 6 bases and J lost 5, with 14 bases in between. The CDR3 is 14 amino acids.

This chain links TRBV2 with TRBJ1-5, with D possibly matching TRBD1 (5 bases). V lost 3 bases, J lost 13 bases, and 10 bases lay in between. The CDR3 is 11 amino acids. Per the germline V gene, CDR1 is SNHLY and CDR2 is FYNNEI. The CDR3 DNA reads TGTGCCAGCAGTGAGGTGGGGCCGCAGCATTTT. Translating gives CASSEVGPQHF.

The genes are TRBV5-1 and TRBJ2-1; 8 bases align to TRBD2. CDR3 size: 16 residues. The J segment lost 0 bases and the V segment lost 4 bases, leaving 6 bases of the junction unmatched. Germline CDR1 is SGHRS and CDR2 is YFSETQ. The DNA for the CDR3 is TGCGCCAGCAGCGGGGTAGCGGGGAGCTCCTACAATGAGCAGTTCTTC. Translating gives CASSGVAGSSYNEQFF. Full variable domain (outside the CDR3, taken from reference TRBV5-1 and TRBJ2-1): KAGVTQTPRYLIKTRGQQVTLSCSPISGHRSVSWYQQTPGQGLQFLFEYFSETQRNKGNFPGRFSGRQFSNSRSEMNVSTLELGDSALYLCASSGVAGSSYNEQFFGPGTRLTVL.

The genes are TRBV13 and TRBJ2-7; D is tentatively TRBD1 or TRBD2 (5 bases each). Germline V gene lookup returns CDR1 PRHDT and CDR2 FYEKMQ (reference sequence). Trimming took off 5 bases at V and 7 bases at J, with 18 bases between the two ends. The CDR3 is made up of 14 amino acids. The CDR3 nucleotides are TGTGCCAGCAGCCCTCGGGACCGCCTAAGGGAGCAGTACTTC. Translated, it gives CASSPRDRLREQYF.

The chain recombines TRBV2 with TRBJ2-5, with D unresolved. V gave up 0 bases and J gave up 4 bases, with 12 bases separating them. Germline CDR1 is SNHLY and CDR2 is FYNNEI. This CDR3 contains 15 residues. The CDR3 reads CASSEAQPTGETQYF. The CDR3 nucleotides read TGTGCCAGCAGTGAAGCGCAACCCACGGGAGAGACCCAGTACTTC. The entire variable domain, with the rest obtained from reference TRBV2 and TRBJ2-5, is as follows: EPEVTQTPSHQVTQMGQEVILRCVPISNHLYFYWYRQILGQKVEFLVSFYNNEISEKSEIFDDQFSVERPDGSNFTLKIRSTKLEDSAMYFCASSEAQPTGETQYFGPGTRLLVL.

The chain employs TRBV4-3 and TRBJ2-4; D call uncertain. The germline CDR1 and CDR2 sequences are LGHNA and YSLEER. Trimming took off 0 bases at V and 1 base at J, with 7 bases between the two ends. This CDR3 region has 15 residues. The CDR3 reads CASSQDLSAKNIQYF. The CDR3 DNA reads TGCGCCAGCAGCCAAGATCTATCGGCCAAAAACATTCAGTACTTC.

On this clonotype itself: One end of the junction varies from germline; a read error may be responsible. The genes are TRBV20-1 and TRBJ1-1; D possibly corresponds to TRBD1 (6 bases). The CDR3 has 14 amino acids. Per the germline V gene, CDR1 is DFQATT and CDR2 is SNEGSKA (reference sequence). CDR3 region: CSANLRTAATEALF. Written as DNA, the CDR3 is TGCAGTGCTAATCTCAGGACAGCAGCCACTGAAGCTCTCTTT.

This clonotype was observed a few times. J is TRBJ2-1 and V is TRBV6-6; 15 bases fit TRBD2. V shed 7 bases, J shed 6 bases, and the junction held 7 bases outside the gene matches. Germline CDR1 is MNHNY and CDR2 is SVGAGI (reference sequence). The CDR3 is made up of 16 amino acids. In nucleotides, the CDR3 is TGTGCCAGCACCCCGGGACTAGCGGGGGGAACCAATGAGCAGTTCTTC. This translates into CASTPGLAGGTNEQFF.

Concerning this clonotype: The junction departs from germline at one end; a sequencing error may be responsible. The CDR3 is CTSSPTASIHF. DNA for the CDR3: TGTACCAGCTCTCCAACGGCGTCAATTCACTTC. V gene TRBV18 combines with J gene TRBJ2-5; D remains ambiguous. Looked up from germline, CDR1 is KGHSH and CDR2 is LQKENI. The CDR3 extends over 11 amino acids.

The CDR3 DNA reads TGCGCCAGCAGCACAGGGACAGGCGCGAGGGAGACCCAGTACTTC. Amino acid sequence: CASSTGTGARETQYF. The genes are TRBV5-1 and TRBJ2-5, with 8 positions matching TRBD1. The CDR3 totals 15 residues. CDR1 SGHRS and CDR2 YFSETQ come from the germline V gene. V lost 4 bases and J lost 5; bases outside the gene matches: 10.

This clonotype was counted a few times. The CDR3 reads CASSQDRTGGTDTQYF. DNA for the CDR3: TGTGCCAGCAGCCAAGACAGGACAGGGGGTACAGATACGCAGTATTTT. The chain links TRBV4-2 to TRBJ2-3, with TRBD1 identical over 10 bases. The CDR3 runs to 16 residues. V dropped 0 bases and J dropped 3; count of bases not matched to a gene: 3. Germline CDR1 reads LGHNA; CDR2 reads YNFKEQ.

The V call is TRBV24-1, the J call TRBJ2-3; D tentatively fits TRBD1 or TRBD2 (5 bases each). Trimming stripped 3 bases from V and 0 bases from J, with 12 bases between. CDR3 length: 16 residues. CDR1 is KGHDR and CDR2 is SFDVKD in the germline V gene. CDR3 loop: CATSDPSGRSTDTQYF. DNA of the CDR3: TGTGCCACCAGTGATCCATCAGGGAGAAGCACAGATACGCAGTATTTT.

V is TRBV7-9 and J is TRBJ1-4; D not certain. The CDR3 is 13 amino acids. Trimming removed 2 bases from V and 8 bases from J, with 9 bases in between. Germline CDR1 is SEHNR and CDR2 is FQNEAQ (reference sequence). The CDR3 is CASSLSSVEKLFF. The DNA for the CDR3 is TGTGCCAGCAGCTTAAGTAGTGTCGAAAAACTGTTTTTT.

The rearrangement joins TRBV12-3 or TRBV12-4 to TRBJ1-3, with D possibly matching TRBD1 (5 bases). The CDR3 has 16 amino acids. The ends were cut back, 3 bases at V and 8 bases at J, with 20 bases in the middle. The CDR3 region is CASSLRGGALRDTIYF. As DNA, the CDR3 is TGTGCCAGCAGTTTGAGAGGTGGGGCCCTTCGGGACACCATATATTTT.

This chain links TRBV3-1 with TRBJ2-1; D gene uncertain. With the DNA end fitting TRBJ2-7 better, the J assignment may be wrong. CDR1 is LGHDT and CDR2 is YNNKEL in the germline V gene (reference sequence). The CDR3 contains 13 residues. CDR3 sequence: CASSLQRSYEQYF. The DNA for the CDR3 is TGTGCCAGCAGCCTGCAGCGCAGCTACGAGCAGTACTTC.

In the case of this clonotype: At one of its ends the junction is not consistent with the germline gene, which may arise from a read error. CDR3 bases: TGCGCCAGCATAGGGAGTCCCGGGAAGCTGTTTTTT. Translating gives CASIGSPGKLFF. The chain is built from TRBV5-1 and TRBJ2-2; a weak D match, TRBD2 (5 bases). Germline lookup yields CDR1 SGHRS and CDR2 YFSETQ. The CDR3 extends over 12 amino acids. The whole variable domain, filled in from reference TRBV5-1 and TRBJ2-2, reads KAGVTQTPRYLIKTRGQQVTLSCSPISGHRSVSWYQQTPGQGLQFLFEYFSETQRNKGNFPGRFSGRQFSNSRSEMNVSTLELGDSALYLCASIGSPGKLFFGEGSRLTVL.

The chain combines TRBV7-8 with TRBJ1-2; 7 nucleotides align to TRBD1. CDR1 is SGHVS, CDR2 FQNEAQ, per germline. The trim removed 0 bases at V and 0 bases at J, leaving 4 bases unmatched. CDR3 length: 16 residues. The CDR3: CASSLAAGGTNYGYTF. Here the CDR3 DNA reads TGTGCCAGCAGCTTAGCCGCAGGGGGTACTAACTATGGCTACACCTTC. Filled out from reference TRBV7-8 and TRBJ1-2, the complete variable domain reads GAGVSQSPRYKVAKRGQDVALRCDPISGHVSLFWYQQALGQGPEFLTYFQNEAQLDKSGLPSDRFFAERPEGSVSTLKIQRTQQEDSAVYLCASSLAAGGTNYGYTFGSGTRLTVV.

This clonotype turned up a few times. CDR3 amino acids: CASTELGQGRYEQYF. The CDR3 DNA is TGTGCCAGCACCGAACTCGGACAGGGACGCTACGAGCAGTACTTC. The rearrangement uses TRBV7-9 and TRBJ2-7; 8 bases align to TRBD1. Trimming took 7 bases from V and 3 from J; bases not matched to a gene: 11. The CDR3 has 15 amino acids. Germline CDR1 reads SEHNR; CDR2 reads FQNEAQ (reference sequence).

Written as DNA, the CDR3 is TGCAGCGGGAATGAACACAGCGCGGAGACCCAGTACTTC. Translated, it gives CSGNEHSAETQYF. V usage is TRBV29-1 and J usage is TRBJ2-1; unclear D gene. The DNA end is a closer match to TRBJ2-5, so the J assignment may be wrong. Germline CDR1 reads SQVTM; CDR2 reads ANQGSEA. The CDR3 spans 13 residues.

This clonotype was observed a few times. CDR3: CASSLTSGGYYEQYF. The CDR3 DNA follows: TGTGCCAGCAGCTTAACTAGCGGGGGGTACTACGAGCAGTACTTC. This chain joins TRBV7-2 and TRBJ2-5; 12 bases align to TRBD2. The tail of the sequence fits TRBJ2-7 better, so the J call may be wrong. The germline V gene has CDR1 SGHTA and CDR2 FQGNSA. The CDR3 covers 15 residues.

This clonotype has ten or more counts. The J gene is TRBJ1-2, the V gene TRBV6-6; 7 bases map to TRBD1. The germline V gene has CDR1 MNHNY and CDR2 SVGAGI (reference sequence). The CDR3 runs 17 residues. V dropped 0 bases and J dropped 9; count of bases not matched to a gene: 16. CDR3 loop: CASSYSGDRPTYSSYTF. The CDR3 DNA sequence: TGTGCCAGCAGTTACTCCGGGGACAGACCTACATACTCGAGCTACACCTTC.